This is a list of T cell receptor beta chains from one sample in a study of cytomegalovirus exposure and HLA in healthy donors. The data were produced by immunoSEQ multiplex PCR, yet TCRdb's version contains in-frame clones alone and is incomplete. The listing contains approximately 130,000 clones. Sequencing was performed on PBMCs. The receptors come from an older woman in good health and CMV-seronegative. CDR3s leave out the opening cysteine and the closing phenylalanine or tryptophan.

CDR3aa,v_gene,j_gene
ASSPTGTMNTEAF,TRBV18,TRBJ1-1
ASNRGGYSNQPQH,TRBV6-1,TRBJ1-5
ASSPLEIRHEQY,TRBV5-1,TRBJ2-7
ASSPGPLERGAYNEQF,TRBV7-8,TRBJ2-1
ASSRTPGQRTSSGNTIY,TRBV5-6,TRBJ1-3
ASSPRRRGGGDEQF,TRBV2,TRBJ2-1
ASSLTRSGHEQY,TRBV27,TRBJ2-7
ASSNGQSYGYT,TRBV6-5,TRBJ1-2
ASKTGKKAYEQY,TRBV27,TRBJ2-7
ASSVGTSGGLYNEQF,TRBV9,TRBJ2-1
ASKLSNMLQGKDGYT,TRBV2,TRBJ1-2
ASSPGGGSTEAF,TRBV18,TRBJ1-1
ASSWSVSSYEQY,TRBV14,TRBJ2-7
ASSRGGDTQY,TRBV6-1,TRBJ2-3
ASSLLRQGGTGELF,TRBV27,TRBJ2-2
ASSLQSPYNTEAF,TRBV7-9,TRBJ1-1
ASTRTGTQETQY,TRBV6-1,TRBJ2-5
ASSPQQNTEAF,TRBV11-2,TRBJ1-1
ASSSGGSSYNEQF,TRBV11-3,TRBJ2-1
ASRDRGEETQY,TRBV5-1,TRBJ2-5
ASSTPSGLQETQY,TRBV19,TRBJ2-5
ASSFGQVSNQPQH,TRBV28,TRBJ1-5
ASQDFGRKYEQY,TRBV5-6,TRBJ2-7
ASGSTGYNEQF,TRBV5-1,TRBJ2-1
ASSQVQDVQPQH,TRBV4-2,TRBJ1-5
ASSPARTRPSLNTGELF,TRBV7-8,TRBJ2-2
SVGAGLAGVGNEQF,TRBV29-1,TRBJ2-1